Detailed here is one T cell receptor beta chain. Its antigen is as yet unknown. These data come from a study of regulatory and conventional T cells in RAG deficiency. General observations from the study: Control T-cell subsets had markedly higher Shannon entropy and lower Simpson indices than RAG-deficient patients. Omenn CD25-high CD127-low cells may be activated cells, not true Tregs.

Per the germline V gene, CDR1 is MGHRA and CDR2 is YSYEKL. Losses at the gene ends were 3 bases for V and 5 bases for J; bases not matched to a gene: 8. The CDR3 has 16 amino acids. Blood CD4+ CD25-low CD127-high conventional T cells supplied the genomic DNA template. Here immunoSEQ multiplex PCR was the method, and the copy in TCRdb shows in-frame clones only, minus some. The sample shows some 30,000 clones, 90% to 97% of them seen only once. This sample was also put to use in a study of regulatory T cells. That paper notes: Primers: 52 TRBV forward and 13 TRBJ reverse.

The chain uses TRBV4-1 and TRBJ1-1; the match to TRBD1 covers 11 bases. The specimen sequenced was CD25- CD4+ T cells sorted from blood. The clonotype comes from a human donor in good health. This CDR3 is CASSQDRGRGGTEAFF. CDR3 coding DNA: TGCGCCAGCAGCCAGGACAGGGGGCGCGGGGGTACTGAAGCTTTCTTT.